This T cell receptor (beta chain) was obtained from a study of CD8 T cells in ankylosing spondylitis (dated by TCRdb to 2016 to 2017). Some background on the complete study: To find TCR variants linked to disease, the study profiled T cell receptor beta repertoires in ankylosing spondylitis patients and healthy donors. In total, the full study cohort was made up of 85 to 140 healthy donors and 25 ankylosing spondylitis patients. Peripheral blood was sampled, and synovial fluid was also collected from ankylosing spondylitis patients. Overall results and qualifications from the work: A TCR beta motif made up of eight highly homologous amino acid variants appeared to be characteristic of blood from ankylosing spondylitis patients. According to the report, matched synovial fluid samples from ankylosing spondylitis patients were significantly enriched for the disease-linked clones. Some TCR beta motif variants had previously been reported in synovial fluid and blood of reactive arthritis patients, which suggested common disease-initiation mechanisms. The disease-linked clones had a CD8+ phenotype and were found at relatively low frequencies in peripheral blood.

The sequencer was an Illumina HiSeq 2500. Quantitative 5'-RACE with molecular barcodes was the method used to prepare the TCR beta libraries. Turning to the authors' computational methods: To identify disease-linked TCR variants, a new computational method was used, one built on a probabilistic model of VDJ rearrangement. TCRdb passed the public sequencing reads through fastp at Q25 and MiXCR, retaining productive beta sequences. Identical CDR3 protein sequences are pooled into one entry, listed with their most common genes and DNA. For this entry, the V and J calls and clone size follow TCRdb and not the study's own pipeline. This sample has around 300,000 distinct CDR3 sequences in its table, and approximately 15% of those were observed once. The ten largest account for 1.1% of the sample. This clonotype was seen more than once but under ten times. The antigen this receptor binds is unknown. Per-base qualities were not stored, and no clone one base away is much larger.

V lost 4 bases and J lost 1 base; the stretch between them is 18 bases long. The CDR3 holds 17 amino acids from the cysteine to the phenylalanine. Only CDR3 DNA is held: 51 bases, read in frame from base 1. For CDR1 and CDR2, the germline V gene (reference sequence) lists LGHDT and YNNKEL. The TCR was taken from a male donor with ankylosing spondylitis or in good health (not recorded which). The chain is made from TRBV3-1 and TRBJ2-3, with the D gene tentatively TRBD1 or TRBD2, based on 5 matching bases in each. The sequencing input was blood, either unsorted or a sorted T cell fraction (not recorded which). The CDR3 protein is CASSPQWGMEGTDTQYF. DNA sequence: TGTGCCAGCAGCCCCCAATGGGGGATGGAGGGCACAGATACGCAGTATTTT.